The next 20 T cell receptor beta chains were all read from a single sample in a study of type 1 and type 2 diabetes patients. Amplification started from genomic DNA. Amplification of the beta chain CDR3 used 30 forward and 13 reverse multiplex primers. TCRdb independently ran MiXCR on the multiplex PCR reads; one entry per CDR3 protein. The sample has about 250,000 distinct CDR3 sequences, 45% to 60% seen once. Sequenced material: peripheral blood mononuclear cells (PBMCs). The receptors were sampled from a man between 18 and 29 years old with type 2 diabetes.

The sample holds a few counts of this clonotype. The gene calls are TRBV12-5 and TRBJ1-2; perhaps TRBD1 as D (6 bases). This CDR3 comprises 15 residues. Trimming took 5 bases from V and 5 from J, leaving 18 bases between them. Germline lookup yields CDR1 LGHNT and CDR2 FRNRAP. The CDR3 here is CASGPPQGPLYGYTF. DNA for the CDR3: TGTGCTAGTGGTCCACCACAGGGCCCTTTGTATGGCTACACCTTC.

On this clonotype: Compared with germline, one end of the junction differs, possibly owing to a read error. V usage is TRBV25-1 and J usage is TRBJ2-3; 7 bases align to TRBD1. Germline CDR1 reads MGHDK; CDR2 reads SYGVNS. CDR3 length: 18 amino acids. The CDR3 region is CASSELEITGVGTNTQYF. The CDR3 nucleotides are TGTGCCAGCAGTGAATTAGAGATAACAGGGGTGGGCACAAATACGCAGTATTTT.

The J gene is TRBJ2-4, the V gene TRBV19; possibly TRBD1 or TRBD2 for D (5 bases each). The CDR3 spans 19 residues. Germline CDR1 LNHDA, CDR2 SQIVND (reference sequence). The germline V and J ends were trimmed by 3 bases and 3 bases, with 24 bases remaining between them. CDR3 region: CASSMRPTELVGGKNIQYF. In nucleotides, the CDR3 is TGTGCCAGTAGTATGCGCCCCACCGAACTAGTTGGGGGCAAAAACATTCAGTACTTC.

This clonotype was picked up a small number of times. The chain combines TRBV9 with TRBJ1-2, with 7 bases fitting TRBD1. CDR1 is SGDLS, CDR2 YYNGEE, per germline. Trimming at V came to 5 bases and at J to 3 bases, leaving 4 bases not matched to a gene. The CDR3 is made up of 13 amino acids. CDR3 sequence reads: CASRSGGHYGYTF. DNA of the CDR3: TGTGCCAGCAGATCAGGGGGTCACTATGGCTACACCTTC.

This clonotype has only a few counts. The chain links TRBV20-1 to TRBJ1-1; D ambiguous. Trimming cost V 0 bases and J 4 bases, with 21 bases left between them. The CDR3 runs 17 residues. CDR1 and CDR2 (germline): DFQATT, SNEGSKA (reference sequence). The CDR3 loop reads CSARDQITASWGTEAFF. Here the CDR3 DNA reads TGCAGTGCTAGAGACCAAATTACCGCCTCTTGGGGCACTGAAGCTTTCTTT.

The rearrangement links TRBV20-1 to TRBJ1-2; perhaps TRBD1 as D (5 bases). This CDR3 is 15 amino acids long. Trimming left V 3 bases short and J 6 bases short, with 20 bases between. Germline V gives CDR1 DFQATT, CDR2 SNEGSKA (reference sequence). The CDR3 loop is CSAREGARTLHGYTF. The CDR3 bases are TGCAGTGCTAGGGAAGGGGCCAGGACTCTCCATGGCTACACCTTC.

This chain connects TRBV24-1 to TRBJ2-6; D call uncertain. The V gene's germline CDR1 is KGHDR and CDR2 SFDVKD. Trimming removed 3 bases from V and 0 bases from J, with 5 bases in between. The CDR3 loop spans 15 amino acids. The CDR3 protein is CATSDRNSGANVLTF. The CDR3, as DNA: TGTGCCACCAGTGATCGAAACTCTGGGGCCAACGTCCTGACTTTC.

This clonotype was seen only a few times. This sequence joins TRBV19 and TRBJ2-7; unclear D gene. Trimming pared 1 base from V and 2 bases from J, leaving 9 bases between. Per germline, CDR1 LNHDA and CDR2 SQIVND (reference sequence). This CDR3 is 14 amino acids long. CDR3 protein: CASSIVGGTYEQYF. The CDR3 nucleotides read TGTGCCAGTAGTATAGTCGGCGGAACCTACGAGCAGTACTTC.

The rearrangement uses TRBV6-6 and TRBJ1-4; D unresolved. In germline, CDR1 is MNHNY, CDR2 SVGAGI (reference sequence). The CDR3 spans 14 residues. The germline V and J ends were trimmed by 4 bases and 8 bases, with 14 bases remaining between them. CDR3 DNA: TGTGCCAGCAGTTGGAACGGAGGGAGAGAAAAACTGTTTTTT. The encoded protein is CASSWNGGREKLFF.

This chain connects TRBV24-1 to TRBJ2-5; D gene unclear. The CDR3 has 14 residues. CDR1 KGHDR and CDR2 SFDVKD come from the germline V gene. Trimming stripped 5 bases from V and 1 base from J, with 10 bases between. The CDR3 spells CATSAGPPQETQYF. The CDR3 DNA sequence: TGTGCCACCAGTGCCGGACCGCCCCAAGAGACCCAGTACTTC.

V and J are TRBV7-8 and TRBJ2-3; D is uncertain. The V end was cut by 5 bases, the J end by 2 bases, with 14 bases between. CDR1 and CDR2 (germline): SGHVS, FQNEAQ. CDR3 length: 15 amino acids. DNA for the CDR3: TGTGCCAGCAGCCCCGACCCAATGGACACAGATACGCAGTATTTT. It specifies CASSPDPMDTDTQYF.

This clonotype was detected only once. The V gene is TRBV7-2, the J gene TRBJ2-3, with 12 bases lining up with TRBD2. This CDR3 contains 20 residues. The germline V gene has CDR1 SGHTA and CDR2 FQGNSA. V lost 5 bases, J lost 5 bases, and 20 bases stayed unmatched. CDR3: CASSPDRPLAGGPQKDTQYF. The CDR3 bases are TGTGCCAGCAGCCCCGACAGACCTCTAGCGGGAGGGCCTCAGAAAGATACGCAGTATTTT.

The chain is built from TRBV20-1 and TRBJ2-7; 9 bases fit TRBD2. V was pared by 6 bases and J by 2 bases, with 8 bases of the junction left unmatched. Germline V gene data show CDR1 as DFQATT and CDR2 as SNEGSKA (reference sequence). The CDR3 contains 14 residues. The CDR3 spells CSAREGRGAYEQYF. The CDR3, as DNA: TGCAGTGCGCGGGAGGGGAGGGGAGCCTACGAGCAGTACTTC.

This clonotype has a handful of counts. The chain carries TRBV18 and TRBJ2-7; 12 positions agree with TRBD1. The CDR3 has 15 residues. Germline V gene data show CDR1 as KGHSH and CDR2 as LQKENI. V shed 3 bases and J 6 bases; nucleotides not matched to a gene: 6. CDR3 DNA sequence: TGTGCCAGCTCACCCCTGGGACAGGGGGCGGGCGAGCAGTACTTC. Translation: CASSPLGQGAGEQYF.

As for this clonotype: This could be a read error, since a much larger clone is one nucleotide away. The DNA of the CDR3 is TGCAGTGCCCGCGACAGGGGGCAGTACTTC. It codes for CSARDRGQYF. V and J are TRBV20-1 and TRBJ2-7; 8 positions agree with TRBD1. Germline-derived CDR1 and CDR2 are DFQATT and SNEGSKA (reference sequence). V was clipped by 6 bases and J by 9 bases; unmatched bases: 4. This CDR3 comprises 10 residues.

In its sample, this clonotype was seen a few times. This chain connects TRBV20-1 to TRBJ1-5, with no clear D. Trimming pared 6 bases from V and 3 bases from J, leaving 6 bases between. There are 11 residues in the CDR3. Per germline, CDR1 DFQATT and CDR2 SNEGSKA (reference sequence). CDR3 residues: CSASDNQPQHF. In DNA, the CDR3 is TGCAGTGCCTCCGACAATCAGCCCCAGCATTTT.

This clonotype was counted between two and nine times. The chain recombines TRBV5-1 with TRBJ1-1; no clear D. Trimming took off 6 bases at V and 1 base at J, with 7 bases between the two ends. The CDR3 is 12 amino acids. Looked up from germline, CDR1 is SGHRS and CDR2 is YFSETQ. CDR3 protein: CASTSGNTEAFF. The CDR3 DNA sequence: TGCGCCAGCACCTCGGGGAACACTGAAGCTTTCTTT. Supplemented by reference TRBV5-1 and TRBJ1-1, the full variable domain reads KAGVTQTPRYLIKTRGQQVTLSCSPISGHRSVSWYQQTPGQGLQFLFEYFSETQRNKGNFPGRFSGRQFSNSRSEMNVSTLELGDSALYLCASTSGNTEAFFGQGTRLTVV.

The rearrangement joins TRBV14 to TRBJ2-5; D not resolved. Trimming pared 1 base from V and 5 bases from J, leaving 17 bases between. The CDR3 sequence is 16 residues long. CDR1 and CDR2 from the germline V gene are SGHDN and FVKESK. CDR3 nucleotides: TGTGCCAGCAGCCAAGCTCGGGTCTCGCGTCGGGAGACCCAGTACTTC. It encodes CASSQARVSRRETQYF.

The V gene is TRBV7-2, the J gene TRBJ1-2; D is uncertain. V lost 1 base to trimming and J lost 4 bases, with 13 bases between them. The length of the CDR3 is 15 residues. CDR1 and CDR2 from the germline V gene are SGHTA and FQGNSA. CDR3 coding DNA: TGTGCCAGCAGCTTAGGTCCGAGTATTTTCTATGGCTACACCTTC. Protein: CASSLGPSIFYGYTF.

This clonotype was counted only a few times. This chain uses TRBV9 with TRBJ2-1, with D maybe TRBD2 (6 bases). CDR1 SGDLS and CDR2 YYNGEE come from the germline V gene. With 2 bases removed from V and 8 bases from J, the gap between germline ends came to 14 bases. CDR3 length: 14 amino acids. CDR3 sequence reads: CASSVEGRRDEQFF. CDR3 in DNA: TGTGCCAGCAGCGTGGAGGGCCGCAGGGATGAGCAGTTCTTC.